These 24 T cell receptor beta chains share one sample of origin, sequenced in a study of blood T cell repertoires in COVID-19. Only in-frame clones appear in the TCRdb table, and some are missing; sequencing was by immunoSEQ multiplex PCR. The repertoire includes about 280,000 clones, approximately 85% of them detected once, and 4.5% to 6% sits in the top ten. Sequences were obtained from peripheral blood. These receptors were taken from a middle-aged man with active or convalescent COVID-19.

The sample holds a few counts of this clone. The rearrangement joins TRBV6-5 to TRBJ1-2, with TRBD1 identical over 7 bases. The ends lost 4 bases at V and 5 bases at J; junction bases unmatched: 10. CDR3 length: 15 amino acids. Germline V gene lookup returns CDR1 MNHEY and CDR2 SVGAGI. CDR3 residues: CASSFNRGIKYGYTF. DNA of the CDR3: TGTGCCAGCAGTTTTAACAGGGGTATTAAGTATGGCTACACCTTC.

The genes are TRBV18 and TRBJ2-1; TRBD2 matches at 8 bases. The CDR3 loop spans 15 amino acids. Germline assignment: CDR1 KGHSH and CDR2 LQKENI. J gave up 7 bases and V 0 bases, and 5 bases lay outside the gene matches. The CDR3 spells CASSPPTGGGNEQFF. Here the CDR3 DNA reads TGTGCCAGCTCACCACCAACGGGAGGGGGGAATGAGCAGTTCTTC.

This sequence joins TRBV19 and TRBJ1-6, with D maybe TRBD1 (6 bases). Germline V gene lookup returns CDR1 LNHDA and CDR2 SQIVND (reference sequence). Trimming pared 3 bases from V and 9 bases from J, leaving 12 bases between. The CDR3 sequence is 14 residues long. The CDR3: CASSIRGFGSPLHF. The CDR3 DNA reads as TGTGCCAGTAGTATCAGGGGTTTCGGTTCACCCCTCCACTTT.

The chain joins TRBV18 to TRBJ1-1, with D unresolved. CDR1 is KGHSH and CDR2 is LQKENI in the germline V gene. V lost 2 bases to trimming and J lost 0 bases, with 10 bases between them. The CDR3 is made up of 15 amino acids. The CDR3 sequence is CASSPNTAMNTEAFF. The CDR3, as DNA: TGTGCCAGCTCACCAAACACAGCCATGAACACTGAAGCTTTCTTT.

This clone appeared a few times. Other DNA variants within this sample encode the same CDR3. This rearrangement joins TRBV7-9 to TRBJ1-1, with TRBD1 matching 7 bases. The CDR3 runs to 14 residues. From germline, CDR1 is SEHNR and CDR2 FQNEAQ (reference sequence). V was clipped by 1 base and J by 1 base; unmatched bases: 0. The CDR3 nucleotides are TGTGCCAGCAGCTTAGGGACAGGGAACACTGAAGCTTTCTTT. It specifies CASSLGTGNTEAFF.

This rearrangement joins TRBV12-3 or TRBV12-4 to TRBJ2-5; D is unclear. Trimming took 3 bases from V and 4 from J, leaving 9 bases between them. There are 13 residues in the CDR3. CDR3 coding DNA: TGTGCCAGCAGTTTCGCTATTTTAGAGACCCAGTACTTC. Translation gives CASSFAILETQYF.

The chain has TRBV2 and TRBJ2-1; TRBD1 aligns across 7 bases. The CDR3 is 14 residues long. Germline CDR1 and CDR2: SNHLY and FYNNEI. The J segment lost 6 bases and the V segment lost 10 bases, leaving 12 bases of the junction unmatched. This CDR3 reads CATQTGTIGNEQFF. Here the CDR3 DNA reads TGTGCCACCCAGACAGGGACAATAGGCAATGAGCAGTTCTTC.

The V and J genes are TRBV30 and TRBJ1-2; TRBD1 agrees at 7 bases. Germline V CDR1 and CDR2: GTSNPN, SVGIG (reference sequence). This CDR3 has 13 amino acids. Trimming removed 7 bases from V and 0 bases from J; junction bases left unmatched: 5. The CDR3 here is CASRDSTNYGYTF. Here the CDR3 DNA reads TGTGCCTCCCGGGACAGCACTAACTATGGCTACACCTTC.

The chain recombines TRBV30 with TRBJ1-5, with 8 nucleotides matching TRBD1. Losses at the gene ends were 0 bases for V and 4 bases for J; bases not matched to a gene: 5. CDR3 length: 15 residues. The V gene's germline CDR1 is GTSNPN and CDR2 SVGIG (reference sequence). Here the CDR3 DNA reads TGTGCCTGGAGTGTAGGTAACAGGGGGAATCAGCCCCAGCATTTT. This encodes CAWSVGNRGNQPQHF.

This chain joins TRBV13 and TRBJ1-4; D is unclear. The germline CDR1 and CDR2 sequences are PRHDT and FYEKMQ (reference sequence). V was trimmed by 0 bases and J by 9 bases, leaving 5 bases between them. CDR3 size: 12 residues. The CDR3 sequence: CASSLGSQKLFF. The DNA for the CDR3 is TGTGCCAGCAGCTTAGGCTCCCAAAAACTGTTTTTT.

The J gene is TRBJ2-3, the V gene TRBV3-1 (or the pseudogene TRBV3-2), with 10 bases identical to TRBD1. Trimming cost V 5 bases and J 3 bases; bases outside gene matches: 5. The CDR3 sequence is 15 residues long. Germline CDR1 reads LGHDT; CDR2 reads YNNKEL (reference sequence). The CDR3 protein is CASSWTGGGTDTQYF. In DNA form, the CDR3 reads TGTGCCAGCAGCTGGACAGGGGGAGGGACAGATACGCAGTATTTT.

J is TRBJ1-1 and V is TRBV28; the match to TRBD1 covers 8 bases. CDR3 size: 12 residues. Trimming removed 11 bases from V and 5 bases from J; junction bases left unmatched: 7. Germline V gene sequence: CDR1 MDHEN, CDR2 SYDVKM. The DNA of the CDR3 is TGTGCCTCCCGGACAGGGAGTACTGAAGCTTTCTTT. It translates to CASRTGSTEAFF.

The chain uses TRBV6-5 and TRBJ1-1; TRBD1 matches at 9 bases. Trimming cost V 6 bases and J 4 bases; bases outside gene matches: 6. CDR1 and CDR2 from the germline V gene are MNHEY and SVGAGI. The CDR3 runs 14 residues. The CDR3 DNA follows: TGTGCCAGCAGCCTTGACAGGGGGAGCACTGAAGCTTTCTTT. The encoded protein is CASSLDRGSTEAFF.

V usage is TRBV5-8 and J usage is TRBJ1-1; tentative D call: TRBD1 (5 bases). The CDR3 sequence is 16 residues long. V lost 2 bases and J 0 bases, leaving 14 bases between the germline ends. The germline V gene encodes CDR1 SGHTS and CDR2 YDEGEE. DNA of the CDR3: TGTGCCAGCAGCTTTACAATTGGGGCCTTGAACACTGAAGCTTTCTTT. It translates to CASSFTIGALNTEAFF.

The chain joins TRBV2 to TRBJ2-7, with TRBD2 identical over 8 bases. Trimming removed 8 bases from V and 3 bases from J; junction bases left unmatched: 9. The CDR3 consists of 14 residues. CDR1 is SNHLY and CDR2 is FYNNEI in the germline V gene. CDR3 protein: CASLGGAGDYEQYF. Written as DNA, the CDR3 is TGTGCCAGCCTTGGGGGAGCGGGAGACTACGAGCAGTACTTC.

This chain links TRBV14 with TRBJ2-7; 11 bases map to TRBD2. Trimming removed 2 bases from V and 5 bases from J; junction bases left unmatched: 8. The CDR3 contains 16 residues. Germline V CDR1 and CDR2: SGHDN, FVKESK. CDR3 sequence (DNA): TGTGCCAGCAGCCAACTTACTAGCGGGAGAGCCCACGAGCAGTACTTC. The encoded protein is CASSQLTSGRAHEQYF.

The genes are TRBV28 and TRBJ1-5; TRBD1 is a possible D gene (5 bases). With 2 bases removed from V and 0 bases from J, the gap between germline ends came to 11 bases. The CDR3 is 16 amino acids. The germline CDR1 and CDR2 sequences are MDHEN and SYDVKM. This CDR3 is CASSLMGGGSNQPQHF. The CDR3 DNA reads as TGTGCCAGCAGTTTAATGGGCGGGGGTAGCAATCAGCCCCAGCATTTT.

The chain has TRBV10-3 and TRBJ1-1, with TRBD1 matching 7 bases. V lost 6 bases, J lost 2 bases, and 3 bases stayed unmatched. This CDR3 contains 13 residues. Germline V gene sequence: CDR1 ENHRY, CDR2 SYGVKD. CDR3 nucleotides: TGTGCCATCAGCTGGGACAGTAACACTGAAGCTTTCTTT. It specifies CAISWDSNTEAFF.

V usage is TRBV30 and J usage is TRBJ1-1; D possibly corresponds to TRBD1 (5 bases). Germline values: CDR1 GTSNPN, CDR2 SVGIG (reference sequence). V lost 4 bases and J 1 base, leaving 16 bases between the germline ends. The CDR3 spans 15 residues. The CDR3 here is CAWTYPDRTNTEAFF. Written as DNA, the CDR3 is TGTGCCTGGACCTACCCCGACAGAACGAACACTGAAGCTTTCTTT.

The table lists this clone with a count of one. The gene calls are TRBV7-3 and TRBJ1-1, with 7 bases identical to TRBD1. After removal of 6 bases from V and 8 bases from J, the junction contained 9 bases not matched to a gene. The germline V gene has CDR1 SGHTA and CDR2 FQGTGA. The CDR3 loop spans 13 amino acids. The CDR3 region is CASRQNGGQEAFF. In DNA, the CDR3 is TGTGCCAGCAGGCAAAATGGGGGACAGGAAGCTTTCTTT.

The J gene is TRBJ2-1, the V gene TRBV4-1; 7 bases fit TRBD2. J was trimmed by 3 bases and V by 5 bases; bases with no gene match: 13. Germline V gene sequence: CDR1 MGHRA, CDR2 YSYEKL. The CDR3 contains 17 residues. The CDR3 protein is CASSVRLAVLGYNEQFF. DNA for the CDR3: TGCGCCAGCAGCGTAAGACTAGCCGTATTAGGCTACAATGAGCAGTTCTTC.

The rearrangement uses TRBV3-1 (or the pseudogene TRBV3-2) and TRBJ1-2, with 8 bases aligning to TRBD1. This CDR3 has 19 amino acids. In germline, CDR1 is LGHDT, CDR2 YNNKEL (reference sequence). Trimming removed 0 bases from V and 0 bases from J; junction bases left unmatched: 12. CDR3 in amino acids: CASSQDPSRTTGANYGYTF. CDR3 nucleotide sequence: TGTGCCAGCAGCCAAGATCCTTCCCGAACGACAGGGGCTAACTATGGCTACACCTTC.

This sequence joins TRBV6-5 and TRBJ1-1; D is possibly TRBD1 (6 bases). Germline lookup yields CDR1 MNHEY and CDR2 SVGAGI. This CDR3 is 13 amino acids long. Trimming pared 6 bases from V and 2 bases from J, leaving 10 bases between. CDR3 sequence reads: CASRRTVNTEAFF. CDR3 nucleotides: TGTGCCAGCAGGCGGACAGTAAACACTGAAGCTTTCTTT.

The J gene is TRBJ1-3, the V gene TRBV6-5; 12 nucleotides line up with TRBD1. The germline V gene encodes CDR1 MNHEY and CDR2 SVGAGI. J gave up 5 bases and V 4 bases, and 3 bases lay outside the gene matches. The CDR3 consists of 15 residues. The CDR3 DNA follows: TGTGCCAGCAGTTCCGGGACAGGGGGCAGAAACACCATATATTTT. It specifies CASSSGTGGRNTIYF.